The 11 T cell receptor beta chains listed next were all sequenced from one sample in a study of T cell responses to AZD1222 COVID-19 vaccine. Sequenced by immunoSEQ multiplex PCR; TCRdb stores in-frame clones only, minus some. The data contain about 140,000 clones, approximately 91% of them seen just once; the ten biggest clones take up roughly 1.2%. Sequencing was performed on peripheral blood, taken 28 days after the second AZD1222 dose. These receptors all stem from an adult who received the AZD1222 COVID-19 vaccine.

This CDR3 is CASSIGARGPDQPQHF. Written as DNA, the CDR3 is TGTGCCAGTAGTATAGGGGCCAGGGGTCCCGATCAGCCCCAGCATTTT. The chain uses TRBV19 and TRBJ1-5, with D possibly being TRBD1 (6 bases). In germline, CDR1 is LNHDA, CDR2 SQIVND (reference sequence). V dropped 1 base and J dropped 5 bases, with 15 bases sitting between them. This CDR3 comprises 16 residues.

The V and J genes are TRBV7-3 and TRBJ1-1; the D is unclear. CDR1 SGHTA and CDR2 FQGTGA come from the germline V gene. Deletions cut 1 base from V and 3 bases from J, with 6 bases between. The CDR3 contains 13 residues. Here the CDR3 reads CASSLRVDTEAFF. CDR3 nucleotide sequence: TGTGCCAGCAGCTTAAGGGTCGACACTGAAGCTTTCTTT.

The chain uses TRBV7-2 and TRBJ2-7; D gene uncertain. The CDR3 is 15 amino acids. The V end was cut by 3 bases, the J end by 2 bases, with 14 bases between. Germline values: CDR1 SGHTA, CDR2 FQGNSA. CDR3 amino acids: CASSFDGLQAYEQYF. CDR3 nucleotides: TGTGCCAGCAGCTTTGATGGTTTGCAGGCCTACGAGCAGTACTTC.

CDR3 in amino acids: CASSVTSGSNSDTQYF. The CDR3 DNA follows: TGTGCCAGCAGCGTAACTAGCGGGAGTAATTCAGATACGCAGTATTTT. The rearrangement joins TRBV11-3 to TRBJ2-3, with TRBD2 matching 11 bases. The V and J ends lost 5 bases and 4 bases, in that order; junction bases with no gene match: 8. This CDR3 is built from 16 residues. Germline CDR1 SGHNT, CDR2 YENEEA.

The chain carries TRBV12-3 or TRBV12-4 and TRBJ1-1; D is unresolved. The length of the CDR3 is 12 residues. Trimming shortened V by 3 bases and J by 7 bases, and 9 bases separated the two germline ends. Written as DNA, the CDR3 is TGTGCCAGCAGTTTGAGCTCGATTGAAGCTTTCTTT. Translated, it gives CASSLSSIEAFF.

This clone was counted a single time. The chain recombines TRBV2 with TRBJ2-1; possibly TRBD1 for D (6 bases). V was trimmed by 2 bases and J by 9 bases, leaving 20 bases between them. The CDR3 extends over 16 amino acids. In germline, CDR1 is SNHLY, CDR2 FYNNEI. The CDR3: CASSERSGTRKREQFF. CDR3 in DNA: TGTGCCAGCAGTGAAAGATCCGGGACACGGAAACGTGAGCAGTTCTTC.

This chain connects TRBV6-5 to TRBJ2-5; D gene unclear. V gave up 6 bases and J gave up 5 bases, with 13 bases separating them. The germline V gene encodes CDR1 MNHEY and CDR2 SVGAGI. The CDR3 runs 13 residues. CDR3 coding DNA: TGTGCCAGCAGAAGGGCAGTTGGCGAGACCCAGTACTTC. Translation gives CASRRAVGETQYF.

This clone has a single count. The chain combines TRBV28 with TRBJ1-2; 8 positions agree with TRBD1. Trimming cost V 3 bases and J 3 bases; bases outside gene matches: 6. CDR3 length equals 15 residues. Germline CDR1 and CDR2: MDHEN and SYDVKM. The CDR3 nucleotides read TGTGCCAGCAGTTTCCACGACAGGGGACACTATGGCTACACCTTC. Amino acids: CASSFHDRGHYGYTF.

V and J are TRBV7-2 and TRBJ2-7; 9 positions agree with TRBD1. V lost 5 bases, J lost 4 bases, and 9 bases stayed unmatched. This CDR3 comprises 15 residues. CDR1 and CDR2 from the germline V gene are SGHTA and FQGNSA. For the CDR3, the DNA is TGTGCCAGCAGCCAACCGGGACAGGGTCGGTACGAGCAGTACTTC. It codes for CASSQPGQGRYEQYF. Based on the CDR3 plus reference TRBV7-2 and TRBJ2-7, the full variable domain is GAGVSQSPSNKVTEKGKDVELRCDPISGHTALYWYRQSLGQGLEFLIYFQGNSAPDKSGLPSDRFSAERTGGSVSTLTIQRTQQEDSAVYLCASSQPGQGRYEQYFGPGTRLTVT.

The chain links TRBV6-2 or TRBV6-3 to TRBJ2-7; the match to TRBD2 covers 8 bases. CDR1 and CDR2 from the germline V gene are MNHEY and SVGEGT. The V and J ends lost 2 bases and 4 bases, in that order; junction bases with no gene match: 25. The CDR3 spans 21 residues. CDR3 protein: CASSYPTRDTGGVSYGYEQYF. In DNA form, the CDR3 reads TGTGCCAGCAGTTACCCAACCCGGGATACGGGGGGGGTATCCTACGGTTACGAGCAGTACTTC.

V usage is TRBV20-1 and J usage is TRBJ2-7; TRBD2 agrees at 9 bases. CDR3 size: 14 residues. CDR1 is DFQATT and CDR2 is SNEGSKA in the germline V gene (reference sequence). The ends lost 3 bases at V and 6 bases at J; junction bases unmatched: 9. CDR3 sequence reads: CSASPAGGPAEQYF. DNA for the CDR3: TGCAGTGCTAGTCCTGCGGGAGGGCCTGCCGAGCAGTACTTC.